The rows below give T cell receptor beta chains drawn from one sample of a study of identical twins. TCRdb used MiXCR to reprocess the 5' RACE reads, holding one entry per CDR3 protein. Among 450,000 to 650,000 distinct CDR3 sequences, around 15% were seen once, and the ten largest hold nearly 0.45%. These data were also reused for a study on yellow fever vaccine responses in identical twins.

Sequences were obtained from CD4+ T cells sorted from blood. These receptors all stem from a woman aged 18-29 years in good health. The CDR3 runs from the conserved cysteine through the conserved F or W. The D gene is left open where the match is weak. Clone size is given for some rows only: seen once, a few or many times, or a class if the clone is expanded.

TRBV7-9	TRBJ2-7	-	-	CASSREGGYEQYF	TGTGCCAGCAGCCGTGAAGGGGGCTACGAGCAGTACTTC
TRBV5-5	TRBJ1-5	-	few	CASSFGPGSNQPQHF	TGTGCCAGCAGCTTCGGCCCGGGGAGCAATCAGCCCCAGCATTTT
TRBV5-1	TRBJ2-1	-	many	CASSPELAWMGYNEQFF	TGCGCCAGCAGCCCTGAACTTGCTTGGATGGGCTACAATGAGCAGTTCTTC
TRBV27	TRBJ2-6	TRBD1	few	CASSRTGVLGANVLTF	TGTGCCAGCAGTCGAACAGGGGTCCTTGGGGCCAACGTCCTGACTTTC
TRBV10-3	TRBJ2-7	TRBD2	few	CAISGTSGGGVGQYF	TGTGCCATCAGTGGGACTAGCGGGGGAGGAGTAGGGCAGTACTTC
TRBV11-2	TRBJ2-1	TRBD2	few	CASSRASGSSYNEQFF	TGTGCCAGCAGTCGAGCTAGCGGGTCCTCCTACAATGAGCAGTTCTTC
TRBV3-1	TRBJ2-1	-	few	CASSHSPTGRSEQFF	TGTGCCAGCAGCCATTCACCGACGGGCCGGAGTGAGCAGTTCTTC
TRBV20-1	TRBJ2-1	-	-	CCAREDRDVSSYNEQFF	TGCTGTGCTAGAGAGGATAGGGACGTCAGCTCCTACAATGAGCAGTTCTTC
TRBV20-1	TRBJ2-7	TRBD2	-	CTAARSGSSYEQYF	TGCACCGCAGCCCGTAGCGGGAGCTCCTACGAGCAGTACTTC
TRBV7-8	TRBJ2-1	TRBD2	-	CASSQTGGGGRRVEQFF	TGTGCCAGCAGCCAGACTGGCGGGGGCGGGAGGCGTGTTGAGCAGTTCTTC
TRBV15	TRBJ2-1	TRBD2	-	CASALAGGYNEQFF	TGTGCCAGCGCACTAGCGGGGGGATACAATGAGCAGTTCTTC
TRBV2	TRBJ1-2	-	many	CASSPARDGSSNYGYTF	TGTGCCAGCTCTCCCGCCCGCGACGGCTCATCTAACTATGGCTACACCTTC